The subject of this entry is one T cell receptor beta chain. Antigen unknown. This may be a read error: a much more frequent sequence differs by one nucleotide. Researchers amplified the TCR beta CDR3 regions from RNA transcripts. TCR CDR3 underwent first-round RT-PCR with the HTBI primer set. TCRdb analysed the multiplex PCR reads with MiXCR anew, one entry per CDR3 protein. The data contain a few hundred thousand distinct CDR3 sequences, 15% to 17% of them singletons. The sample originates from a study of T cells in Graves' hyperthyroidism and ophthalmopathy. Study-level points and caveats: Most thyroid-expanded clonotypes above 0.001 were also found in blood.

This CDR3 has 11 residues. V lost 0 bases and J lost 9, with 4 bases in between. Germline V gives CDR1 SGDLS, CDR2 YYNGEE. The sequencing sample was made of blood. The source is a woman in her twenties or thirties with Graves' hyperthyroidism. The chain couples TRBV9 to TRBJ2-1, with D hard to call. CDR3 loop: CASSVGSEQFF. CDR3 DNA: TGTGCCAGCAGCGTAGGGAGTGAGCAGTTCTTC.